Only a few counts were recorded for the clone carrying this T cell receptor beta chain. This specimen belongs to a study of blood T cells in healthy people across ages. Through a sample-barcoded 5' primer and a J-beta primer mix, a second PCR was run for roughly 6 to 11 cycles. TCRdb reprocessed the 5' RACE reads via MiXCR and lists one record per CDR3 protein. The repertoire holds some 940,000 distinct CDR3 sequences, 25% to 30% seen once, with roughly 10% in the top ten. CDR3 length: 17 residues. V lost 6 bases, J lost 0 bases, and 18 bases lay in between. The same sample was also studied in work on T cells of mothers and their children.

Sequencing was performed on blood. This clonotype was obtained from a woman in her thirties or forties in good health. The chain couples TRBV12-3 or TRBV12-4 to TRBJ2-4; D tentatively fits TRBD1 or TRBD2 (5 bases each). The CDR3 region has the DNA TGTGCCAGCAGACCGGGACCCCGAAGGGGAGCCAAAAACATTCAGTACTTC. Residues: CASRPGPRRGAKNIQYF.